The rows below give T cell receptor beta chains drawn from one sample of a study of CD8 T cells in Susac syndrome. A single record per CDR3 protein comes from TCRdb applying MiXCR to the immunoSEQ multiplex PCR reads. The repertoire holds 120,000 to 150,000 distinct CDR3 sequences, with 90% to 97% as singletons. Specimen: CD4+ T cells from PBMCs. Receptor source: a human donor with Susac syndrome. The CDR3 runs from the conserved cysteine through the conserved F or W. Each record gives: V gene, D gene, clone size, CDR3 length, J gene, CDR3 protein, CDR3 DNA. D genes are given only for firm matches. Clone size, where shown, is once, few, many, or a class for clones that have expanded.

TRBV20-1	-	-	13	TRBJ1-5	CSATYSGYQPQHF	TGCAGTGCAACCTATTCCGGTTATCAGCCCCAGCATTTT
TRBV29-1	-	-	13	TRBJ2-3	CSVRQKITDTQYF	TGCAGCGTACGACAGAAGATCACAGATACGCAGTATTTT
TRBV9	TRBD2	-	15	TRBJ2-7	CASSPGGDVFYEQYF	TGTGCCAGCAGCCCGGGGGGGGATGTCTTTTACGAGCAGTACTTC
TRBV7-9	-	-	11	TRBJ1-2	CASTAGAGYTF	TGTGCCAGCACGGCTGGGGCTGGCTACACCTTC
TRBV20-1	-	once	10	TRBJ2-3	CSARGDTQYF	TGCAGTGCTAGAGGGGATACGCAGTATTTT
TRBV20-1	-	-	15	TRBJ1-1	CSARDPVGSNTEAFF	TGCAGTGCTAGAGATCCGGTGGGATCGAACACTGAAGCTTTCTTT
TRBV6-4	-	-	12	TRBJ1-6	CASSERRAPLHF	TGTGCCAGCAGTGAAAGACGGGCCCCCCTCCACTTT
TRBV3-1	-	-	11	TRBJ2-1	CASSHRTSQFF	TGTGCCAGCAGCCACAGAACTTCCCAGTTCTTC
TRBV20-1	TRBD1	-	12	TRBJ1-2	CSAREQGYGYTF	TGCAGTGCTAGGGAACAGGGGTATGGCTACACCTTC
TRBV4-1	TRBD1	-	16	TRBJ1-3	CASSPTGTGKGNTIYF	TGCGCCAGCAGCCCTACCGGGACAGGGAAAGGAAACACCATATATTTT
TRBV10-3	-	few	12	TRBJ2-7	CAISPLGYEQYF	TGTGCCATCAGTCCCCTAGGATACGAGCAGTACTTC
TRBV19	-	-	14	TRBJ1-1	CASSTGTLNTEAFF	TGTGCCAGTAGTACGGGGACCTTGAACACTGAAGCTTTCTTT
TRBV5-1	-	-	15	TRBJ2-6	CASSPDGQGANVLTF	TGCGCCAGCAGTCCGGACGGGCAAGGGGCCAACGTCCTGACTTTC
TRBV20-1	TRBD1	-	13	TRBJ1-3	CSARGTVGNTIYF	TGCAGTGCCCGAGGGACAGTCGGAAACACCATATATTTT
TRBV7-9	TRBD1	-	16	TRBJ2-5	CASSIWTGGIGETQYF	TGTGCCAGCAGCATCTGGACAGGGGGCATTGGGGAGACCCAGTACTTC
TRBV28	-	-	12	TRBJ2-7	CASSLRTYEQYF	TGTGCCAGCAGTTTGCGAACCTACGAGCAGTACTTC
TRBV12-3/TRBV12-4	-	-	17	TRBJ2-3	CASSPGTWFTSTDTQYF	TGTGCCAGCAGCCCCGGGACTTGGTTCACTAGCACAGATACGCAGTATTTT
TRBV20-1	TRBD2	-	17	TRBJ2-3	CSARDPAAGGGTDTQYF	TGCAGTGCTAGAGATCCCGCCGCGGGGGGGGGCACAGATACGCAGTATTTT